Presented here are 27 T cell receptor beta chains from one specimen sequenced in a study of identical twins. One entry per CDR3 protein results from TCRdb running MiXCR on the 5' RACE reads. The data show approximately 490,000 distinct CDR3 sequences, 20% to 25% seen once. This same sample was also part of a study on yellow fever vaccine responses in identical twins.

Source material: CD4+ T cells sorted from blood. The receptors come from a woman under 30 in good health.

Only a few counts were recorded for this clonotype. The rearrangement uses TRBV20-1 and TRBJ1-1; D gene ambiguous. The CDR3 sequence is 15 residues long. Germline CDR1 reads DFQATT; CDR2 reads SNEGSKA (reference sequence). Trimming removed 0 bases at V and 2 bases at J, with 13 bases between. In nucleotides, the CDR3 is TGCAGTGCTAGAGATCGGGCTAGGGCCAACACTGAAGCTTTCTTT. Its protein is CSARDRARANTEAFF.

This clonotype was detected a few times. J is TRBJ2-3 and V is TRBV24-1; TRBD2 matches 9 bases. CDR3 length equals 17 residues. J was trimmed by 0 bases and V by 4 bases; bases with no gene match: 7. Germline CDR1 reads KGHDR; CDR2 reads SFDVKD. This chain's CDR3 is CATSDHPGLASTDTQYF. The CDR3 nucleotides are TGTGCCACCAGTGACCACCCGGGACTAGCCAGCACAGATACGCAGTATTTT.

The CDR3 DNA is TGTGCCAGCAGGTGGGGGCTTGCAACTAATGAAAAACTGTTTTTT. Translation gives CASRWGLATNEKLFF. The chain combines TRBV6-1 with TRBJ1-4, with D perhaps matching TRBD1 (6 bases). Germline values: CDR1 MNHNS, CDR2 SASEGT. V shed 6 bases and J shed 0 bases, with 11 bases lying between them. The CDR3 contains 15 residues.

This chain uses TRBV20-1 with TRBJ2-1; 10 positions match TRBD1. With V trimmed by 1 base and J by 4 bases, 4 bases remained unmatched. Germline assignment: CDR1 DFQATT and CDR2 SNEGSKA (reference sequence). The length of the CDR3 is 15 residues. Here the CDR3 DNA reads TGCAGTGCTAGAGTCGGGACAGGGGCGTACAATGAGCAGTTCTTC. It encodes CSARVGTGAYNEQFF.

There are a few counts of this clonotype. The V call is TRBV20-1, the J call TRBJ1-5; D uncertain. Per the germline V gene, CDR1 is DFQATT and CDR2 is SNEGSKA (reference sequence). V shed 6 bases and J shed 6 bases, with 18 bases lying between them. The CDR3 sequence is 14 residues long. CDR3 sequence: CSAKRREAFQPQHF. The CDR3 DNA reads as TGCAGTGCAAAGCGCCGGGAGGCTTTTCAGCCCCAGCATTTT.

This clonotype was seen a handful of times. The rearrangement uses TRBV10-3 and TRBJ2-1, with 13 bases identical to TRBD2. This CDR3 region has 16 residues. The trim removed 3 bases at V and 6 bases at J, leaving 5 bases unmatched. CDR1 ENHRY and CDR2 SYGVKD come from the germline V gene. The CDR3 bases are TGTGCCATCAGTGACTCGGGACTAGCGGGGCTCAATGAGCAGTTCTTC. This sequence encodes CAISDSGLAGLNEQFF.

In this sample, this clonotype turned up a few times. The chain links TRBV20-1 to TRBJ2-5; TRBD2 matches 13 bases. This CDR3 is 15 amino acids long. Germline trimming cut 1 base from V and 6 bases from J; bases unmatched to any gene: 5. Germline-derived CDR1 and CDR2 are DFQATT and SNEGSKA (reference sequence). The CDR3 coding sequence is TGCAGTGCTAGAGCCGGGACTAGCGGGGTCAAGACCCAGTACTTC. Protein sequence: CSARAGTSGVKTQYF.

This clonotype has a handful of counts. This chain joins TRBV6-2 or TRBV6-3 and TRBJ1-5; tentatively, D is TRBD1 (6 bases). V lost 8 bases to trimming and J lost 4 bases, with 18 bases between them. Germline-derived CDR1 and CDR2 are MNHEY and SVGEGT. The length of the CDR3 is 15 residues. CDR3: CASLRDIQGNQPQHF. The CDR3 DNA is TGTGCCAGCCTTCGGGACATCCAGGGAAATCAGCCCCAGCATTTT.

The table lists this clonotype with a few counts. The chain joins TRBV15 to TRBJ1-5, with D possibly being TRBD1 (5 bases). V was clipped by 3 bases and J by 7 bases, with 13 bases between them. This CDR3 comprises 14 residues. Germline V gene sequence: CDR1 LNHNV, CDR2 YYDKDF (reference sequence). CDR3 region: CATSSGTSEQPQHF. The CDR3, as DNA: TGTGCCACCAGCAGCGGGACCAGTGAACAGCCCCAGCATTTT.

This clonotype showed up just a few times. CDR3 loop: CSAPVGGPTNTGELFF. The CDR3 DNA reads as TGCAGTGCCCCCGTCGGGGGACCTACGAACACCGGGGAGCTGTTTTTT. This sequence joins TRBV20-1 and TRBJ2-2, with D maybe TRBD2 (6 bases). In germline, CDR1 is DFQATT, CDR2 SNEGSKA (reference sequence). The CDR3 totals 16 residues. The V and J ends lost 6 bases and 0 bases respectively, with 17 bases between them.

This clonotype showed up just a few times. This chain connects TRBV2 to TRBJ1-6; D is possibly TRBD1 (6 bases). Per germline, CDR1 SNHLY and CDR2 FYNNEI. This CDR3 spans 13 amino acids. Trimming cost V 7 bases and J 7 bases, with 11 bases left between them. CDR3 bases: TGTGCCAGCACGGGGGGGCGAAATTCACCCCTCCACTTT. Amino acid sequence: CASTGGRNSPLHF.

V usage is TRBV20-1 and J usage is TRBJ2-1, with D tentatively TRBD2 (5 bases). Per the germline V gene, CDR1 is DFQATT and CDR2 is SNEGSKA (reference sequence). V was clipped by 6 bases and J by 6 bases, with 15 bases between them. This CDR3 is built from 13 residues. The DNA for the CDR3 is TGCAGTGCGCATACTAGAGTAGCCAATGAGCAGTTCTTC. Amino acids: CSAHTRVANEQFF.

The chain recombines TRBV7-9 with TRBJ2-2; D possibly matches TRBD1 or TRBD2 (5 bases each). Germline V lookup: CDR1 SEHNR, CDR2 FQNEAQ (reference sequence). The CDR3 covers 13 residues. Trimming took 10 bases from V and 3 from J, leaving 12 bases between them. CDR3: CATTRGDTGELFF. The CDR3, as DNA: TGTGCCACCACTAGGGGAGACACCGGGGAGCTGTTTTTT.

This chain links TRBV13 with TRBJ2-3; D may match TRBD1 or TRBD2 (5 bases each). The length of the CDR3 is 14 residues. Trimming took 1 base from V and 3 from J, leaving 8 bases between them. Germline assignment: CDR1 PRHDT and CDR2 FYEKMQ (reference sequence). The CDR3 coding sequence is TGTGCCAGCAGCTTAGACAGGAGGACAGATACGCAGTATTTT. It encodes CASSLDRRTDTQYF.

This clonotype was found a few times. The chain employs TRBV12-3 or TRBV12-4 and TRBJ1-6, with D unclear. With 3 bases removed from V and 7 bases from J, the gap between germline ends came to 7 bases. CDR3 length: 13 amino acids. The CDR3 is CASSFSGNSPLHF. CDR3 nucleotides: TGTGCCAGCAGTTTTTCGGGGAATTCACCCCTCCACTTT.

There are a few counts of this clonotype. The V call is TRBV24-1, the J call TRBJ2-2, with unresolved D. Per the germline V gene, CDR1 is KGHDR and CDR2 is SFDVKD. V lost 4 bases, J lost 1 base, and 9 bases lay in between. CDR3 size: 15 residues. CDR3 nucleotides: TGTGCCACCAGTGACAACAGCTTGAACACCGGGGAGCTGTTTTTT. It yields the protein CATSDNSLNTGELFF.

The chain joins TRBV6-5 to TRBJ2-7, with D perhaps given as TRBD1 or TRBD2 (6 bases each). Germline V lookup: CDR1 MNHEY, CDR2 SVGAGI. V lost 5 bases and J 4 bases, leaving 18 bases between the germline ends. The CDR3 runs 15 residues. As DNA, the CDR3 is TGTGCCAGCAGTCTCGAAGTCGGGGGCGCTTACGAGCAGTACTTC. As protein: CASSLEVGGAYEQYF.

This rearrangement joins TRBV5-1 to TRBJ2-1; D is unclear. CDR3 length: 14 amino acids. The germline CDR1 and CDR2 sequences are SGHRS and YFSETQ. V lost 6 bases and J 6 bases, leaving 16 bases between the germline ends. The CDR3 reads CASKSHQTANEQFF. The CDR3 nucleotides are TGCGCCAGCAAATCCCACCAGACGGCCAATGAGCAGTTCTTC.

This clonotype was found a few times. The chain uses TRBV3-1 and TRBJ1-1, with 7 bases fitting TRBD1. The CDR3 is 13 amino acids. Trimming at V came to 1 base and at J to 9 bases, leaving 5 bases not matched to a gene. CDR1 and CDR2 (germline): LGHDT, YNNKEL (reference sequence). CDR3 in amino acids: CASSQGDSVKAFF. Here the CDR3 DNA reads TGTGCCAGCAGCCAAGGGGACAGTGTAAAAGCTTTCTTT.

This clonotype was observed a handful of times. The V gene is TRBV12-3 or TRBV12-4, the J gene TRBJ1-3; a weak D match, TRBD1 (5 bases). The CDR3 has 13 residues. Trimming removed 1 base from V and 9 bases from J, with 10 bases in between. The CDR3 protein is CASSLGTGGTIYF. The CDR3 bases are TGTGCCAGCAGTTTAGGGACGGGGGGCACCATATATTTT.

This chain connects TRBV5-4 to TRBJ2-1; D might be TRBD1 (7 bases). The V gene's germline CDR1 is SGHNT and CDR2 YYREEE (reference sequence). The ends were cut back, 6 bases at V and 2 bases at J, with 18 bases in the middle. The CDR3 has 16 amino acids. CDR3 in amino acids: CASIPTPGGPYNEQFF. CDR3 nucleotides: TGTGCCAGCATCCCCACGCCAGGGGGGCCCTACAATGAGCAGTTCTTC.

The chain links TRBV29-1 to TRBJ2-1; D not resolved. The ends were cut back, 4 bases at V and 8 bases at J, with 6 bases in the middle. CDR3 length: 10 residues. Germline assignment: CDR1 SQVTM and CDR2 ANQGSEA. CDR3 protein: CSVGWDEQFF. CDR3 nucleotides: TGCAGCGTTGGGTGGGATGAGCAGTTCTTC.

This clonotype was observed a handful of times. The genes are TRBV5-1 and TRBJ2-1, with D tentatively TRBD1 or TRBD2 (7 bases each). Germline V CDR1 and CDR2: SGHRS, YFSETQ. The CDR3 consists of 16 residues. The V gene lost 5 bases and the J gene lost 6 bases, with 21 bases spanning the gap. CDR3 loop: CASSRWQGGVGNEQFF. CDR3 bases: TGCGCCAGCAGTCGATGGCAGGGGGGGGTCGGCAATGAGCAGTTCTTC.

This clonotype was detected only a few times. The V call is TRBV6-1, the J call TRBJ2-2, with D perhaps being TRBD1 or TRBD2 (6 bases each). Between the trimmed V and J ends, which lost 4 bases and 4 bases, there was a span of 16 bases. The germline V gene encodes CDR1 MNHNS and CDR2 SASEGT. The CDR3 length is 16 residues. In DNA form, the CDR3 reads TGTGCCAGCAGTGGCCTAGGGGGGAGAGCCACCGGGGAGCTGTTTTTT. Amino acid sequence: CASSGLGGRATGELFF.

This clonotype was detected a few times. The CDR3 loop is CASSLVVGTGGYNEQFF. The CDR3 region has the DNA TGCGCCAGCAGCTTGGTAGTGGGAACCGGAGGCTACAATGAGCAGTTCTTC. The V and J genes are TRBV5-1 and TRBJ2-1; D possibly corresponds to TRBD2 (5 bases). Germline V lookup: CDR1 SGHRS, CDR2 YFSETQ. The CDR3 is made up of 17 amino acids. The ends were cut back, 0 bases at V and 3 bases at J, with 16 bases in the middle. The variable domain in full, completed from reference TRBV5-1 and TRBJ2-1, reads KAGVTQTPRYLIKTRGQQVTLSCSPISGHRSVSWYQQTPGQGLQFLFEYFSETQRNKGNFPGRFSGRQFSNSRSEMNVSTLELGDSALYLCASSLVVGTGGYNEQFFGPGTRLTVL.

V usage is TRBV11-2 and J usage is TRBJ2-2; 14 bases are shared with TRBD2. J lost 3 bases, V lost 8 bases, and 5 bases had no gene match. Germline CDR1 reads SGHAT; CDR2 reads FQNNGV. This CDR3 has 16 residues. CDR3 loop: CASGLAGGDDTGELFF. CDR3 DNA: TGTGCCAGCGGACTAGCGGGGGGAGATGACACCGGGGAGCTGTTTTTT.

The rearrangement uses TRBV10-2 and TRBJ1-5; a weak D match, TRBD1 (6 bases). The CDR3 spans 14 residues. V lost 7 bases and J lost 3, with 13 bases in between. Germline CDR1 is WSHSY and CDR2 is SAAADI. CDR3 in amino acids: CASKEQGPNQPQHF. The CDR3 coding sequence is TGCGCCAGCAAAGAACAGGGACCCAATCAGCCCCAGCATTTT.